Below, 26 T cell receptor beta chains from the same sample are listed, as sequenced in a study of siplizumab effects on memory and regulatory T cells. TCRdb's table, derived via immunoSEQ multiplex PCR, lists solely in-frame clones and lacks some. The repertoire holds some 110,000 clones, nearly 95% seen once, with approximately 0.6% in the top ten. The sample consisted of Tregs sorted from blood. The origin of the receptors is a human donor in good health.

The rearrangement links TRBV11-1 to TRBJ2-1; D remains ambiguous. V lost 0 bases and J 10 bases, leaving 10 bases between the germline ends. The CDR3 spans 13 residues. The germline V gene encodes CDR1 SGHAT and CDR2 FQDESV (reference sequence). The CDR3 loop reads CASSLAGGVEQFF. The CDR3 nucleotides are TGTGCCAGCAGCTTAGCGGGTGGGGTAGAGCAGTTCTTC. The full variable domain, its missing parts supplied by reference TRBV11-1 and TRBJ2-1, is EAEVAQSPRYKITEKSQAVAFWCDPISGHATLYWYRQILGQGPELLVQFQDESVVDDSQLPKDRFSAERLKGVDSTLKIQPAELGDSAMYLCASSLAGGVEQFFGPGTRLTVL.

The gene calls are TRBV30 and TRBJ1-1; D not certain. V was trimmed by 0 bases and J by 5 bases, leaving 7 bases between them. Germline CDR1 reads GTSNPN; CDR2 reads SVGIG (reference sequence). This CDR3 region has 12 residues. The CDR3 loop reads CAWSVRRTEAFF. The CDR3 region has the DNA TGTGCCTGGAGTGTTCGGAGGACTGAAGCTTTCTTT.

This rearrangement joins TRBV7-2 to TRBJ2-3, with D tentatively TRBD2 (5 bases). Trimming removed 3 bases at V and 2 bases at J, with 12 bases between. The CDR3 spans 15 residues. Germline V lookup: CDR1 SGHTA, CDR2 FQGNSA. The CDR3 reads CASSLEAGFTDTQYF. The CDR3 nucleotides are TGTGCCAGCAGCTTGGAGGCCGGCTTCACAGATACGCAGTATTTT.

This chain connects TRBV5-1 to TRBJ1-4; possible D gene TRBD1, 6 bases. CDR3 size: 14 residues. V was clipped by 2 bases and J by 7 bases, with 12 bases between them. From germline, CDR1 is SGHRS and CDR2 YFSETQ. The CDR3 region has the DNA TGCGCCAGCAGCTTTACGGGGGCAGGTGAAAAACTGTTTTTT. This codes for CASSFTGAGEKLFF.

The gene calls are TRBV10-3 and TRBJ2-7, with 9 bases that match TRBD1. The J segment lost 2 bases and the V segment lost 6 bases, leaving 5 bases of the junction unmatched. There are 14 residues in the CDR3. Germline V lookup: CDR1 ENHRY, CDR2 SYGVKD. Written as DNA, the CDR3 is TGTGCCATCAGGAGAGGACAGGGGACCTACGAGCAGTACTTC. It encodes CAIRRGQGTYEQYF.

The chain recombines TRBV19 with TRBJ1-2, with 7 bases lining up with TRBD1. CDR1 is LNHDA, CDR2 SQIVND, per germline (reference sequence). The V gene end was trimmed by 4 bases and the J gene end by 3 bases; junction bases not matched to a gene: 5. The CDR3 loop spans 14 amino acids. CDR3 nucleotide sequence: TGTGCCAGTAGTAGGACAGGTCTGGACTATGGCTACACCTTC. It is translated as CASSRTGLDYGYTF.

This clone was seen only a few times. The V and J genes are TRBV19 and TRBJ1-5; 9 bases agree with TRBD1. CDR1 is LNHDA and CDR2 is SQIVND in the germline V gene (reference sequence). Germline trimming cut 3 bases from V and 5 bases from J; bases unmatched to any gene: 5. The CDR3 totals 15 residues. The CDR3 bases are TGTGCCAGTAGTATCGGACAGGGGTCCTATCAGCCCCAGCATTTT. Residues: CASSIGQGSYQPQHF.

V gene TRBV15 combines with J gene TRBJ1-1, with unresolved D. The CDR3 totals 13 residues. V lost 2 bases to trimming and J lost 13 bases, with 17 bases between them. Looked up from germline, CDR1 is LNHNV and CDR2 is YYDKDF (reference sequence). In DNA form, the CDR3 reads TGTGCCACCAGCAGATCACCGGCCTCGAGAGATTTCTTT. Encoded protein: CATSRSPASRDFF.

The genes are TRBV7-3 and TRBJ1-4; D gene unclear. V lost 10 bases, J lost 8 bases, and 17 bases lay in between. CDR1 is SGHTA and CDR2 is FQGTGA in the germline V gene. This CDR3 spans 13 amino acids. The CDR3 DNA reads TGTGCCAACCCACCGCCCACGGAGGAAAAACTGTTTTTT. Its translation is CANPPPTEEKLFF.

The chain employs TRBV18 and TRBJ2-3; D possibly corresponds to TRBD1 (6 bases). V lost 3 bases and J lost 4, with 17 bases in between. This CDR3 comprises 16 residues. Germline V lookup: CDR1 KGHSH, CDR2 LQKENI. Here the CDR3 DNA reads TGTGCCAGCTCACCTACCGGACAGATTATATCAGATACGCAGTATTTT. It encodes CASSPTGQIISDTQYF.

The rearrangement links TRBV5-1 to TRBJ2-7; no firm D call. CDR1 SGHRS and CDR2 YFSETQ come from the germline V gene. V was trimmed by 2 bases and J by 1 base, leaving 13 bases between them. The CDR3 has 15 residues. As DNA, the CDR3 is TGCGCCAGCAGCTTTGTACCGGTAGGGTCCTACGAGCAGTACTTC. The encoded protein is CASSFVPVGSYEQYF.

This clone was observed a single time. The chain couples TRBV11-1 to TRBJ2-1; tentative D call: TRBD2 (6 bases). The germline gives CDR1 SGHAT, CDR2 FQDESV (reference sequence). Trimming left V 5 bases short and J 5 bases short, with 19 bases between. There are 16 residues in the CDR3. In DNA, the CDR3 is TGTGCCAGCAGCCCCGCGGGGCTAGCAGGTAACAATGAGCAGTTCTTC. Translating it yields CASSPAGLAGNNEQFF.

The CDR3 protein is CASSSPPGTGLPDTQYF. In DNA form, the CDR3 reads TGCGCCAGCAGCAGCCCTCCGGGGACAGGGCTGCCAGATACGCAGTATTTT. The chain joins TRBV5-1 to TRBJ2-3; 9 nucleotides match TRBD1. The CDR3 has 17 residues. Germline V gives CDR1 SGHRS, CDR2 YFSETQ. Trimming at V came to 4 bases and at J to 4 bases, leaving 13 bases not matched to a gene.

The sample holds one count of this clone. The chain employs TRBV7-8 and TRBJ1-5, with 7 bases lining up with TRBD1. This CDR3 has 15 residues. The trim removed 8 bases at V and 6 bases at J, leaving 13 bases unmatched. The germline CDR1 and CDR2 sequences are SGHVS and FQNEAQ. The CDR3 loop is CASGLTGERFQPQHF. DNA for the CDR3: TGTGCCAGCGGACTAACAGGGGAAAGGTTTCAGCCCCAGCATTTT.

This chain joins TRBV14 and TRBJ1-1; D gene uncertain. The V end lost 5 bases, the J end lost 3 bases, and 16 bases lay between the germline ends. This CDR3 region has 15 residues. Looked up from germline, CDR1 is SGHDN and CDR2 is FVKESK. This chain's CDR3 is CASSYTTGRYTEAFF. CDR3 nucleotides: TGTGCCAGCAGCTATACAACCGGGAGATACACTGAAGCTTTCTTT.

The chain couples TRBV6-1 to TRBJ1-2; D is unresolved. The CDR3 contains 14 residues. V gave up 6 bases and J gave up 8 bases, with 19 bases separating them. Germline assignment: CDR1 MNHNS and CDR2 SASEGT. Here the CDR3 DNA reads TGTGCCAGCAGGGCCGATTTGTGGGTCGGGGGCTACACCTTC. Its protein is CASRADLWVGGYTF.

The DNA for the CDR3 is TGTGCCAGCAGCTTTGGCGGGAGTTTCATTGGGGAGCAGTACTTC. Its translation: CASSFGGSFIGEQYF. The chain joins TRBV7-9 to TRBJ2-7; TRBD2 matches 7 bases. From germline, CDR1 is SEHNR and CDR2 FQNEAQ (reference sequence). The V segment lost 3 bases and the J segment 7 bases; nucleotides outside the gene matches: 12. The CDR3 is 15 amino acids.

The chain links TRBV5-1 to TRBJ2-5; D may be TRBD1 (6 bases). The CDR3 is 13 residues long. Germline CDR1 reads SGHRS; CDR2 reads YFSETQ. V lost 3 bases and J lost 5, with 11 bases in between. CDR3 amino acids: CASSYQGLETQYF. CDR3 coding DNA: TGCGCCAGCAGCTACCAGGGGCTGGAGACCCAGTACTTC.

This CDR3 is CASSQALSGLVFEQYF. The DNA for the CDR3 is TGCGCCAGCAGCCAAGCCCTCTCGGGGCTAGTATTCGAGCAGTACTTC. J is TRBJ2-7 and V is TRBV4-1; possibly TRBD1 or TRBD2 for D (5 bases each). Trimming removed 1 base from V and 6 bases from J, with 19 bases in between. Germline V gives CDR1 MGHRA, CDR2 YSYEKL. The CDR3 has 16 amino acids.

This clone was counted once. The V call is TRBV2, the J call TRBJ2-7; no reliable D call. Germline V CDR1 and CDR2: SNHLY, FYNNEI. CDR3 length: 12 amino acids. V lost 2 bases to trimming and J lost 6 bases, with 8 bases between them. The CDR3 bases are TGTGCCAGCAGTGAACTCTCCATCGAGCAGTACTTC. Encoded protein: CASSELSIEQYF.

The chain joins TRBV7-9 to TRBJ1-5, with TRBD1 matching 9 bases. The CDR3 consists of 16 residues. Germline CDR1 is SEHNR and CDR2 is FQNEAQ (reference sequence). The junction had 8 bases not matched to a gene; V was cut back by 4 bases and J by 4 bases. CDR3 in DNA: TGTGCCAGCAGCTCGTACACCGGGACAGGGAATCAGCCCCAGCATTTT. As protein: CASSSYTGTGNQPQHF.

The rearrangement joins TRBV4-1 to TRBJ2-1; 13 nucleotides align to TRBD2. CDR3 length: 16 residues. Germline V CDR1 and CDR2: MGHRA, YSYEKL. Trimming took 4 bases from V and 9 from J; bases not matched to a gene: 9. CDR3 in amino acids: CASSPRLAGGGSEQFF. CDR3 sequence (DNA): TGCGCCAGCAGCCCGAGACTAGCGGGAGGTGGTAGTGAGCAGTTCTTC.

This clone was seen a single time. The chain has TRBV18 and TRBJ1-4, with D hard to call. From germline, CDR1 is KGHSH and CDR2 LQKENI. Trimming left V 2 bases short and J 5 bases short, with 12 bases between. The CDR3 extends over 15 amino acids. The CDR3 loop reads CASSPGVLLNEKLFF. The CDR3 DNA reads TGTGCCAGCTCACCAGGGGTCCTCCTCAATGAAAAACTGTTTTTT.

This chain links TRBV27 with TRBJ2-3, with D unresolved. This CDR3 comprises 11 residues. Trimming took off 3 bases at V and 5 bases at J, with 3 bases between the two ends. CDR1 and CDR2 (germline): MNHEY, SMNVEV (reference sequence). DNA of the CDR3: TGTGCCAGCAGTTTCAGAGATACGCAGTATTTT. It is translated as CASSFRDTQYF.

The rearrangement joins TRBV5-6 to TRBJ1-5; 9 bases are a match to TRBD1. J was trimmed by 7 bases and V by 4 bases; bases with no gene match: 6. Germline CDR1 and CDR2: SGHDT and YYEEEE. The CDR3 sequence is 14 residues long. The CDR3: CASSLGQGDQPQHF. CDR3 bases: TGTGCCAGCAGCCTGGGACAGGGCGACCAGCCCCAGCATTTT.

The V and J genes are TRBV30 and TRBJ2-7, with D maybe TRBD1 (5 bases). V gave up 3 bases and J gave up 3 bases, with 21 bases separating them. The V gene's germline CDR1 is GTSNPN and CDR2 SVGIG (reference sequence). The CDR3 contains 16 residues. CDR3 region: CAWREGVGRAVYEQYF. CDR3 nucleotides: TGTGCCTGGAGGGAAGGGGTTGGACGAGCAGTCTACGAGCAGTACTTC.